This T cell receptor (beta chain) emerged from a study of spatial heterogeneity in lung cancer. TCRdb called the 5' RACE reads again in MiXCR, with one record for every CDR3 protein. The sample holds about 11,000 distinct CDR3 sequences, about 5.7% seen once. This clonotype is deemed medium-sized (0.01 to 0.1%). As for time point: sample taken at primary tumor resection. The donors comprised 60 to 80 untreated early-stage non-small cell lung cancer patients. The TCR was taken from a male donor with early-stage non-small cell lung cancer. This sample comprised PBMCs, obtained at surgery.

CDR3 amino acids: CASRQGRVETQYF. In nucleotides, the CDR3 is TGTGCCAGCAGACAGGGACGAGTAGAGACCCAGTACTTC. This sequence joins TRBV7-2 and TRBJ2-5; maybe TRBD1 (6 bases). Germline CDR1 reads SGHTA; CDR2 reads FQGNSA. The CDR3 sequence is 13 residues long. The V and J ends lost 6 bases and 4 bases respectively, with 12 bases between them.